A single sample is the source of the 22 T cell receptor beta chains below, sequenced in a study of cytomegalovirus exposure and HLA in healthy donors. The study ran its PCR with 60 Vbeta and 13 Jbeta primers. Here immunoSEQ multiplex PCR was the method, and the copy in TCRdb shows in-frame clones only, minus some. The sample lists under 200,000 clones, 87% occurring once. Sequenced sample: PBMCs. All receptors derive from a boy aged 2-15 years in good health and CMV-seronegative.

This chain joins TRBV19 and TRBJ1-1; D is perhaps TRBD1 (6 bases). Per the germline V gene, CDR1 is LNHDA and CDR2 is SQIVND (reference sequence). The CDR3 sequence is 14 residues long. V was trimmed by 6 bases and J by 4 bases, leaving 15 bases between them. The CDR3 DNA reads TGTGCCAGTAGCACCTTAGGGGGGGGCACTGAAGCTTTCTTT. Its translation is CASSTLGGGTEAFF.

The V gene is TRBV7-9, the J gene TRBJ1-5, with TRBD1 matching over 8 bases. This CDR3 comprises 16 residues. CDR1 SEHNR and CDR2 FQNEAQ come from the germline V gene (reference sequence). V trimming: 3 bases; J trimming: 6 bases; junction bases outside the gene matches: 10. CDR3 sequence: CASSLWAGTGGQPQHF. For the CDR3, the DNA is TGTGCCAGCAGCTTGTGGGCGGGTACAGGGGGTCAGCCCCAGCATTTT.

The chain employs TRBV9 and TRBJ2-1; 13 nucleotides match TRBD2. The germline gives CDR1 SGDLS, CDR2 YYNGEE. J was trimmed by 9 bases and V by 4 bases; bases with no gene match: 10. This CDR3 is 16 amino acids long. The CDR3 loop is CASSTSGLAGAGEQFF. CDR3 DNA sequence: TGTGCCAGCAGCACCAGTGGACTAGCGGGAGCGGGTGAGCAGTTCTTC.

V usage is TRBV6-1 and J usage is TRBJ2-7, with 11 bases aligning to TRBD1. The CDR3 totals 14 residues. Germline CDR1 MNHNS, CDR2 SASEGT. The trim removed 4 bases at V and 2 bases at J, leaving 1 base unmatched. The CDR3 nucleotides read TGTGCCAGCAGTGCGGGACAGGGGGCCTACGAGCAGTACTTC. Translating it yields CASSAGQGAYEQYF.

This rearrangement joins TRBV19 to TRBJ2-5; D might be TRBD1 (6 bases). This CDR3 is 16 amino acids long. Per germline, CDR1 LNHDA and CDR2 SQIVND (reference sequence). The V end lost 5 bases, the J end lost 1 base, and 17 bases lay between the germline ends. The CDR3 loop is CASSAHRVSFQETQYF. In DNA, the CDR3 is TGTGCCAGTAGTGCACACAGGGTGAGCTTCCAAGAGACCCAGTACTTC.

The J gene is TRBJ2-7, the V gene TRBV5-5; TRBD2 matches at 7 bases. The ends lost 4 bases at V and 6 bases at J; junction bases unmatched: 7. Germline V gene lookup returns CDR1 SGHKS and CDR2 YYEKEE (reference sequence). The CDR3 has 13 residues. In nucleotides, the CDR3 is TGTGCCAGCAGCCTGGGGACTACCTCCGAGCAGTACTTC. It is translated as CASSLGTTSEQYF. The full variable domain, rest sourced from reference TRBV5-5 and TRBJ2-7, is DAGVTQSPTHLIKTRGQQVTLRCSPISGHKSVSWYQQVLGQGPQFIFQYYEKEERGRGNFPDRFSARQFPNYSSELNVNALLLGDSALYLCASSLGTTSEQYFGPGTRLTVT.

To note about this clone: One junction end disagrees with the germline gene, perhaps due to a read error. The chain links TRBV6-1 to TRBJ2-1, with a weak D call TRBD2 (5 bases). The CDR3 covers 13 residues. The V gene's germline CDR1 is MNHNS and CDR2 SASEGT. CDR3 sequence (DNA): TGTGCCAGCCGTGAGGCTACCGAGGGTTTTCAGTTCTTC. This sequence encodes CASREATEGFQFF.

CDR3 protein: CASSPEAYEQYF. CDR3 DNA: TGTGCCAGCAGCCCAGAGGCCTACGAGCAGTACTTC. The chain uses TRBV7-2 and TRBJ2-5; D remains ambiguous. The J call is doubtful: the DNA matches TRBJ2-7 better. The CDR3 runs to 12 residues. CDR1 SGHTA and CDR2 FQGNSA come from the germline V gene.

This chain links TRBV2 with TRBJ2-7; D is possibly TRBD2 (6 bases). Trimming removed 3 bases from V and 2 bases from J, with 17 bases in between. Germline V gene sequence: CDR1 SNHLY, CDR2 FYNNEI. This CDR3 spans 16 amino acids. As DNA, the CDR3 is TGTGCCAGCAGTGATACGGGGGAGACATCTCCCTACGAGCAGTACTTC. It encodes CASSDTGETSPYEQYF.

This clone appeared a single time. V gene TRBV27 combines with J gene TRBJ1-1; D ambiguous. This CDR3 has 11 amino acids. Germline V gives CDR1 MNHEY, CDR2 SMNVEV (reference sequence). The V end was cut by 3 bases, the J end by 11 bases, with 10 bases between. CDR3 protein: CASSLGGVAFF. DNA for the CDR3: TGTGCCAGCAGTTTGGGCGGGGTTGCTTTCTTT.

The chain couples TRBV18 to TRBJ1-1; 9 bases match TRBD1. The germline V gene encodes CDR1 KGHSH and CDR2 LQKENI. Germline trimming cut 4 bases from V and 11 bases from J; bases unmatched to any gene: 8. This CDR3 has 13 amino acids. Here the CDR3 DNA reads TGTGCCAGCTCACTCGACCGGGACAGGGACGCTTTCTTT. The encoded protein is CASSLDRDRDAFF.

The J gene is TRBJ1-5, the V gene TRBV6-1; D is unresolved. The CDR3 extends over 14 amino acids. CDR1 MNHNS and CDR2 SASEGT come from the germline V gene. Between the trimmed V and J ends, which lost 8 bases and 4 bases, there was a span of 15 bases. This chain's CDR3 is CASRMRSVNQPQHF. As DNA, the CDR3 is TGTGCCAGCCGAATGAGGTCAGTTAATCAGCCCCAGCATTTT.

This chain connects TRBV15 to TRBJ2-7, with no clear D. The CDR3 has 15 amino acids. V lost 0 bases to trimming and J lost 0 bases, with 9 bases between them. Per germline, CDR1 LNHNV and CDR2 YYDKDF (reference sequence). For the CDR3, the DNA is TGTGCCACCAGCAGAGATCGGTCCTACTCCTACGAGCAGTACTTC. Amino acid sequence: CATSRDRSYSYEQYF.

The V and J genes are TRBV28 and TRBJ1-2; possible D gene TRBD1, 5 bases. This CDR3 comprises 12 residues. From germline, CDR1 is MDHEN and CDR2 SYDVKM. V was cut by 5 bases and J by 7 bases, with 11 bases left in between. The CDR3 sequence: CASSRRTSGYTF. The CDR3 region has the DNA TGTGCCAGCAGTCGAAGGACATCTGGCTACACCTTC.

The chain is built from TRBV5-1 and TRBJ1-4; a weak D match, TRBD1 (6 bases). Trimming left V 4 bases short and J 8 bases short, with 21 bases between. The CDR3 length is 16 residues. Germline CDR1 SGHRS, CDR2 YFSETQ. DNA for the CDR3: TGCGCCAGCAGCGGGGAGCCAGGGGAATTGGGGGAAAAACTGTTTTTT. Amino acids: CASSGEPGELGEKLFF.

The V call is TRBV27, the J call TRBJ2-3; 10 bases fit TRBD2. V lost 2 bases, J lost 2 bases, and 13 bases stayed unmatched. Germline loops: CDR1 MNHEY, CDR2 SMNVEV (reference sequence). This CDR3 has 19 residues. The CDR3 here is CASSLGERWGLANTDTQYF. The CDR3 region has the DNA TGTGCCAGCAGTTTAGGGGAGAGATGGGGACTAGCGAACACAGATACGCAGTATTTT.

This chain uses TRBV6-6 with TRBJ2-5; no clear D gene. CDR1 MNHNY and CDR2 SVGAGI come from the germline V gene (reference sequence). V shed 5 bases and J shed 5 bases, with 6 bases lying between them. The length of the CDR3 is 11 residues. CDR3 loop: CASSTGETQYF. Written as DNA, the CDR3 is TGTGCCAGCAGTACCGGGGAGACCCAGTACTTC.

This sequence joins TRBV2 and TRBJ2-5, with D possibly being TRBD2 (6 bases). Germline CDR1 is SNHLY and CDR2 is FYNNEI. The CDR3 spans 13 residues. Trimming cost V 4 bases and J 4 bases, with 10 bases left between them. The CDR3 nucleotides are TGTGCCAGCAGTGGGTCTAGCGCAGAGACCCAGTACTTC. Encoded protein: CASSGSSAETQYF.

CDR3 sequence: CASGQGQGSYEQYF. Written as DNA, the CDR3 is TGCGCCAGCGGCCAGGGACAGGGGTCCTACGAGCAGTACTTC. This chain links TRBV5-1 with TRBJ2-7; 10 bases match TRBD1. V shed 7 bases, J shed 1 base, and the junction held 5 bases outside the gene matches. Germline-derived CDR1 and CDR2 are SGHRS and YFSETQ. This CDR3 comprises 14 residues.

The chain has TRBV7-3 and TRBJ2-2; TRBD2 is a possible D gene (6 bases). Germline V gene lookup returns CDR1 SGHTA and CDR2 FQGTGA. The CDR3 sequence is 15 residues long. Deletions cut 5 bases from V and 0 bases from J, with 10 bases between. CDR3: CASSQGLANTGELFF. The CDR3 DNA follows: TGTGCCAGCAGCCAGGGACTGGCGAACACCGGGGAGCTGTTTTTT.

V is TRBV28 and J is TRBJ1-5; 7 nucleotides agree with TRBD1. CDR3 length: 14 residues. Germline-derived CDR1 and CDR2 are MDHEN and SYDVKM. Unmatched junction bases numbered 3, after V lost 4 bases and J lost 3 bases. Written as DNA, the CDR3 is TGTGCCAGCAGTTCGGGACAGAACAATCAGCCCCAGCATTTT. Translating it yields CASSSGQNNQPQHF. The whole variable domain, filled in from reference TRBV28 and TRBJ1-5, reads DVKVTQSSRYLVKRTGEKVFLECVQDMDHENMFWYRQDPGLGLRLIYFSYDVKMKEKGDIPEGYSVSREKKERFSLILESASTNQTSMYLCASSSGQNNQPQHFGDGTRLSIL.

This chain links TRBV5-6 with TRBJ1-2; 8 bases line up with TRBD1. CDR3 length equals 16 residues. The junction had 8 bases not matched to a gene; V was cut back by 2 bases and J by 2 bases. The germline V gene encodes CDR1 SGHDT and CDR2 YYEEEE. DNA for the CDR3: TGTGCCAGCAGCTTACATCAGGGGGCCTTCAACTATGGCTACACCTTC. Protein sequence: CASSLHQGAFNYGYTF.